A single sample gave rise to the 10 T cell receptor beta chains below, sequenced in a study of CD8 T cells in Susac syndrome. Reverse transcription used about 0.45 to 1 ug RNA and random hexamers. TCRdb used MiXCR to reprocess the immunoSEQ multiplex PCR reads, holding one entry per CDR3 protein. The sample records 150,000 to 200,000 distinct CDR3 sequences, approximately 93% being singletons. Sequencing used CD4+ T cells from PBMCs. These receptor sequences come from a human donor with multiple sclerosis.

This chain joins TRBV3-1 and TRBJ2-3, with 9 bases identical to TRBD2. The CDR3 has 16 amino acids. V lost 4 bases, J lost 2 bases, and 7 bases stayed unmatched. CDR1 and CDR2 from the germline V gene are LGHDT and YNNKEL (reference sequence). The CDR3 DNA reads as TGTGCCAGCAGCCGGAGCGGGGGGCCCGTCACAGATACGCAGTATTTT. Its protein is CASSRSGGPVTDTQYF.

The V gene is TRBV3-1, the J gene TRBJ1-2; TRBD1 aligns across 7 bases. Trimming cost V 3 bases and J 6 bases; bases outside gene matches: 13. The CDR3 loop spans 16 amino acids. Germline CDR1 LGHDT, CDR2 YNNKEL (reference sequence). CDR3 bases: TGTGCCAGCAGCCATCTTTCCGGGACAGATCTACATGGCTACACCTTC. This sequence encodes CASSHLSGTDLHGYTF. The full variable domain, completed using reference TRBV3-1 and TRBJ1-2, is DTAVSQTPKYLVTQMGNDKSIKCEQNLGHDTMYWYKQDSKKFLKIMFSYNNKELIINETVPNRFSPKSPDKAHLNLHINSLELGDSAVYFCASSHLSGTDLHGYTFGSGTRLTVV.

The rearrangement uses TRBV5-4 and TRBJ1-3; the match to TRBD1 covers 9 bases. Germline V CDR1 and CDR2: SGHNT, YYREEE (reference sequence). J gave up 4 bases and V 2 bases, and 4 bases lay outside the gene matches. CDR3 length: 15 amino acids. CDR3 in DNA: TGTGCCAGCAGCTTACCGGGACAGGGAGGAAACACCATATATTTT. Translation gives CASSLPGQGGNTIYF.

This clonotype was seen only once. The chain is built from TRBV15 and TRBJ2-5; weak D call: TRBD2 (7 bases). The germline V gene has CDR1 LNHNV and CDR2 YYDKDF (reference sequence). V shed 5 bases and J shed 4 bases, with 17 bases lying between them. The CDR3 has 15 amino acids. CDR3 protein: CATSLDRGAGETQYF. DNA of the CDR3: TGTGCCACCAGCCTAGACCGGGGGGCAGGAGAGACCCAGTACTTC.

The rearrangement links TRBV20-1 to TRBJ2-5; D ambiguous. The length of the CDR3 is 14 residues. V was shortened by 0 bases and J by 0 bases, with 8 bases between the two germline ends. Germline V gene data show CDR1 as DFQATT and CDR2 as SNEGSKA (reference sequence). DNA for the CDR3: TGCAGTGCTAGAGAGCTTTTAGACCAAGAGACCCAGTACTTC. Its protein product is CSARELLDQETQYF.

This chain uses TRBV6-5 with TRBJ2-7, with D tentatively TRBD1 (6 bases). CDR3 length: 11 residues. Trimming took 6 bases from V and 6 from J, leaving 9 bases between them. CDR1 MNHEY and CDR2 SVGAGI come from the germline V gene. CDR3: CASRKQGEQYF. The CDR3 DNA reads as TGTGCCAGCAGGAAACAGGGCGAGCAGTACTTC.

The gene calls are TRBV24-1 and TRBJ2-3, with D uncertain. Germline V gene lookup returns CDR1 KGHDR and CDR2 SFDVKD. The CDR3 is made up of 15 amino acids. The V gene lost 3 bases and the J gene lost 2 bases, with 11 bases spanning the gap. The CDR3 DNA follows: TGTGCCACCAGTGATCCCATCGGCCCCACAGATACGCAGTATTTT. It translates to CATSDPIGPTDTQYF.

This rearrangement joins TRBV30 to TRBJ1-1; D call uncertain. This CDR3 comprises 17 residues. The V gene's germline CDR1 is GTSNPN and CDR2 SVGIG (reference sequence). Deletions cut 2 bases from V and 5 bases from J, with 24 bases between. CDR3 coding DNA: TGTGCCTGGAGTCGATGGAAGACCCCCGAGTCGCGAACTGAAGCTTTCTTT. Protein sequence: CAWSRWKTPESRTEAFF.

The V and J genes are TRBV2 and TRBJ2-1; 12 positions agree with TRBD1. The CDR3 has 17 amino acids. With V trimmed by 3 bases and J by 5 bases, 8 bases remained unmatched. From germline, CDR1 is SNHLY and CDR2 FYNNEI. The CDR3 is CASSESRDRGPNNEQFF. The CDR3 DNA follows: TGTGCCAGCAGTGAGTCTCGGGACAGGGGGCCCAACAATGAGCAGTTCTTC.

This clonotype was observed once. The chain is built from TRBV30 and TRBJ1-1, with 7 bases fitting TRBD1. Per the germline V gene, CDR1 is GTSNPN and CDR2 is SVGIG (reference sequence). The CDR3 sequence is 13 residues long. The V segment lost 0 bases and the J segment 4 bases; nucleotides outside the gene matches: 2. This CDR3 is CAWSVTGATEAFF. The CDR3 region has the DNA TGTGCCTGGAGTGTCACAGGGGCCACTGAAGCTTTCTTT.